The sequence of this T cell receptor (beta chain) was determined in a study of blood T cells in healthy people across ages. A second PCR, run for roughly 7 to 12 cycles, used a sample-barcoded 5' primer plus a J-beta primer mix. From the 5' RACE reads, TCRdb called clonotypes with MiXCR, one entry per CDR3 protein. This table holds 700,000 or so distinct CDR3 sequences, around 41% found once. Researchers isolated at least 6 million PBMCs per sample. Germline V lookup: CDR1 SGHTA, CDR2 FQGNSA. The ends were cut back, 1 base at V and 7 bases at J, with 17 bases in the middle. The CDR3 totals 16 residues.

The receptor was isolated from a man older than 75 in good health. The rearrangement joins TRBV7-2 to TRBJ2-1; the D gene is possibly TRBD1 (6 bases). The sample comprised blood. CDR3 nucleotides: TGTGCCAGCAGCTTAGATTTGGCAGGGGTGCGGAATGAGCAGTTCTTC. It codes for CASSLDLAGVRNEQFF.